This T cell receptor (beta chain) derives from a study of shared clonotypes between healthy human individuals. This clone was seen a few times. Other DNA sequences from this sample encode an identical CDR3 as well. From germline, CDR1 is SEHNR and CDR2 FQNEAQ (reference sequence). This CDR3 comprises 13 residues. The J segment lost 5 bases and the V segment lost 5 bases, leaving 3 bases of the junction unmatched. Assay: immunoSEQ multiplex PCR; the TCRdb copy retains only in-frame clones and omits some. The sample shows approximately 2.1 million clones, 80% to 95% of them seen only once. Donors comprised healthy HIV-negative adults lacking recent acute infections or vaccinations.

The chain links TRBV7-9 to TRBJ1-5, with 7 nucleotides matching TRBD1. The specimen sequenced was naive CD4+ T cells from PBMCs. Described subset: CD45RA+ positively selected. The TCR comes from a man aged 18 to 35 in good health. Some clones in this sample may be carry-over from other donors' samples. DNA of the CDR3: TGTGCCAGCAGCCTTACAGGGGATCAGCCCCAGCATTTT. This encodes CASSLTGDQPQHF.